This T cell receptor (beta chain) was identified during a study of blood T cell repertoires in COVID-19. Study-level information: PBMCs, B-cell-depleted T cells, or T cells were the source of the cDNA or gDNA that made up the material.

TCRdb's copy holds only in-frame clones and misses some; the assay was immunoSEQ multiplex PCR. The data contain under 200,000 clones, roughly 90% of them singletons. CDR1 SGDLS and CDR2 YYNGEE come from the germline V gene. The ends lost 3 bases at V and 2 bases at J; junction bases unmatched: 2. This CDR3 is built from 14 residues. The V call is TRBV9, the J call TRBJ2-1; 7 bases align to TRBD2. The sequenced material came from PBMCs or T cells enriched from blood (not recorded which). The TCR was taken from a woman aged 18 to 35 who had recovered from COVID-19. CDR3 sequence (DNA): TGTGCCAGCAGCGGGGAGGGTGCCTACAATGAGCAGTTCTTC. Translated: CASSGEGAYNEQFF.